The present T cell receptor beta chain was sequenced within a study of Graves' ophthalmopathy and Graves' hyperthyroidism. A single count supports this clonotype. Its antigen is as yet unknown. RNA served as the template for amplifying TCR beta CDR3 regions. RT-PCR with HTBI primers came first, then second-round multiplex PCR. TCRdb reprocessed the multiplex PCR reads via MiXCR and lists one record per CDR3 protein. The sample lists roughly 1.1 million distinct CDR3 sequences; about two fifths were seen once. The CDR3 consists of 12 residues. Germline lookup yields CDR1 MNHEY and CDR2 SVGAGI. Trimming took 8 bases from V and 5 from J, leaving 12 bases between them. Points from the study as a whole: Sensitivity reached 60% to 71% and specificity 72.22% when the model predicted ophthalmopathy progression. Most thyroid clonotypes with frequency above 0.001 were detected in blood too.

Ages of hyperthyroidism patients ran from 18 to 65, and their diagnoses were new, under 2 months' duration. The specimen was peripheral blood or thyroid tissue (not recorded which). The V and J genes are TRBV6-5 and TRBJ2-5, with a weak D call TRBD2 (6 bases). The receptor was isolated from an adult man with Graves' hyperthyroidism. CDR3 loop: CASFGGRETQYF. Here the CDR3 DNA reads TGTGCCAGCTTTGGAGGGAGGGAGACCCAGTACTTC.